This T cell receptor beta chain emerged from a study of molecular identifiers for immune sequencing clone quantification. Germline loops: CDR1 SGHTA, CDR2 FQGTGA. This CDR3 is 14 amino acids long. V lost 3 bases and J lost 5, with 14 bases in between. TCRdb recomputed calls from the PCR reads with MiXCR, one row per CDR3 protein. In the table there are some 320,000 distinct CDR3 sequences, roughly a quarter of which are singletons. The rearrangement joins TRBV7-3 to TRBJ2-7; D remains unclear. The sequencing input was naive CD8+ T cells from blood, with Jurkat cell RNA spiked in. As for subset: FACS-sorted CD8+CD4-CCR7+CD45RA+ naive T cells. The origin of this receptor is a human donor in good health. Some libraries in this study had Jurkat cell RNA spiked in. The CDR3, as DNA: TGTGCCAGCAGCTTGGGCGCAGAATTCCACGAGCAGTACTTC. It encodes CASSLGAEFHEQYF.